One sample yielded the 29 T cell receptor beta chains listed below, sequenced in a study of blood T cells in healthy people across ages. Alongside a J-beta primer mix, a sample-barcoded 5' primer served in a second PCR lasting roughly 7 to 11 cycles. TCRdb ran MiXCR on the 5' RACE reads and lists one entry per CDR3 protein. The table shows about 720,000 distinct CDR3 sequences, with roughly 25% occurring only once. These sequences were also reported in another study, on T cells of mothers and their children.

The sequenced material came from blood. The receptors derive from a boy younger than 18 in good health.

J is TRBJ1-1 and V is TRBV18; D is uncertain. Trimming took 0 bases from V and 1 from J, leaving 12 bases between them. Germline CDR1 is KGHSH and CDR2 is LQKENI. The CDR3 is 16 residues long. The CDR3 nucleotides read TGTGCCAGCTCACCACCGAATAAGCAGGAGAACACTGAAGCTTTCTTT. Its translation: CASSPPNKQENTEAFF.

This clonotype turned up a few times. The chain couples TRBV10-3 to TRBJ2-7, with 7 positions matching TRBD1. CDR1 is ENHRY and CDR2 is SYGVKD in the germline V gene. This CDR3 is built from 14 residues. J gave up 4 bases and V 3 bases, and 6 bases lay outside the gene matches. The CDR3 region has the DNA TGTGCCATCAGTGACCCGGGACAGACATACGAGCAGTACTTC. Its protein product is CAISDPGQTYEQYF.

In this sample, this clonotype turned up a few times. The J gene is TRBJ2-4, the V gene TRBV7-8; D ambiguous. Germline CDR1 reads SGHVS; CDR2 reads FQNEAQ. CDR3 length: 14 residues. Trimming cost V 0 bases and J 6 bases, with 9 bases left between them. The CDR3 spells CASSLARHGNIQYF. The CDR3 DNA is TGTGCCAGCAGCTTAGCACGCCATGGAAACATTCAGTACTTC. Together with reference TRBV7-8 and TRBJ2-4, the CDR3 gives the full variable domain: GAGVSQSPRYKVAKRGQDVALRCDPISGHVSLFWYQQALGQGPEFLTYFQNEAQLDKSGLPSDRFFAERPEGSVSTLKIQRTQQEDSAVYLCASSLARHGNIQYFGAGTRLSVL.

The chain couples TRBV7-8 to TRBJ1-5; D possibly corresponds to TRBD1 (5 bases). Looked up from germline, CDR1 is SGHVS and CDR2 is FQNEAQ. The V and J ends lost 5 bases and 3 bases respectively, with 17 bases between them. The CDR3 is 16 residues long. The CDR3 region is CASSLLGEIPNQPQHF. The CDR3 DNA reads TGTGCCAGCAGCCTTCTGGGGGAAATCCCCAATCAGCCCCAGCATTTT. The complete variable domain, with remaining parts taken from reference TRBV7-8 and TRBJ1-5, reads GAGVSQSPRYKVAKRGQDVALRCDPISGHVSLFWYQQALGQGPEFLTYFQNEAQLDKSGLPSDRFFAERPEGSVSTLKIQRTQQEDSAVYLCASSLLGEIPNQPQHFGDGTRLSIL.

This clonotype was detected only a few times. J is TRBJ1-5 and V is TRBV12-3 or TRBV12-4; D might be TRBD1 (6 bases). The CDR3 has 16 amino acids. Trimming took off 6 bases at V and 2 bases at J, with 17 bases between the two ends. This chain's CDR3 is CASRGGQGEGNQPQHF. The DNA of the CDR3 is TGTGCCAGCAGGGGGGGGCAGGGAGAGGGCAATCAGCCCCAGCATTTT.

This clonotype was counted a few times. V gene TRBV4-3 combines with J gene TRBJ1-3; the D gene is possibly TRBD1 (5 bases). The CDR3 has 18 residues. Germline loops: CDR1 LGHNA, CDR2 YSLEER. V lost 0 bases and J lost 0, with 15 bases in between. CDR3 sequence reads: CASSQDWLEGLSGNTIYF. DNA for the CDR3: TGCGCCAGCAGCCAAGATTGGCTAGAGGGGCTCTCTGGAAACACCATATATTTT.

This clonotype was counted between two and nine times. V gene TRBV29-1 combines with J gene TRBJ2-3, with 9 bases that match TRBD2. CDR1 SQVTM and CDR2 ANQGSEA come from the germline V gene. The CDR3 runs to 14 residues. Trimming cost V 3 bases and J 7 bases; bases outside gene matches: 8. The CDR3 DNA sequence: TGCAGCGTTGAGACTAGCGGAGACCCGTATACGCAGTATTTT. Translating gives CSVETSGDPYTQYF.

Turning to this clonotype: One end of the junction fails to match germline, which may point to a read error. The chain recombines TRBV7-7 with TRBJ2-6; no clear D gene. The CDR3 is 14 residues long. Per germline, CDR1 SSHAT and CDR2 FNYEAQ (reference sequence). For the CDR3, the DNA is TGTGCTAGCAGCGCCAACGGCGGGGCCAACGTCCTGACTTTC. Translating gives CASSANGGANVLTF.

This clonotype was seen a few times. CDR3 in DNA: TGTGCCAGCAGCTTCAGGACAGGGGAAGTTGGGTCAGATACGCAGTATTTT. Translating gives CASSFRTGEVGSDTQYF. The genes are TRBV7-9 and TRBJ2-3; TRBD1 aligns across 9 bases. The CDR3 loop spans 17 amino acids. V trimming: 3 bases; J trimming: 4 bases; junction bases outside the gene matches: 11. Germline lookup yields CDR1 SEHNR and CDR2 FQNEAQ (reference sequence).

The chain joins TRBV3-1 to TRBJ1-2; D is unclear. Germline CDR1 reads LGHDT; CDR2 reads YNNKEL (reference sequence). Trimming removed 1 base at V and 14 bases at J, with 11 bases between. The CDR3 length is 11 residues. The CDR3 loop reads CASSQGAVTTF. The DNA for the CDR3 is TGTGCCAGCAGCCAAGGGGCAGTAACAACCTTC.

The chain links TRBV7-9 to TRBJ2-7; 8 nucleotides match TRBD2. V lost 2 bases to trimming and J lost 0 bases; unmatched junction nucleotides: 6. CDR3 length: 16 amino acids. The germline V gene encodes CDR1 SEHNR and CDR2 FQNEAQ (reference sequence). CDR3 nucleotide sequence: TGTGCCAGCAGCTTACTGGCTAGCGGGTACTCCTACGAGCAGTACTTC. This codes for CASSLLASGYSYEQYF.

The V call is TRBV5-5, the J call TRBJ2-7; 9 nucleotides align to TRBD2. The germline V gene has CDR1 SGHKS and CDR2 YYEKEE (reference sequence). J was trimmed by 5 bases and V by 5 bases; bases with no gene match: 5. The CDR3 totals 13 residues. CDR3 coding DNA: TGTGCCAGCAGTTTAGCGGGAGACAACGAGCAGTACGTC. As protein: CASSLAGDNEQYV.

V and J are TRBV9 and TRBJ1-1, with TRBD1 matching over 9 bases. V gave up 4 bases and J gave up 3 bases; unmatched junction bases: 13. The CDR3 totals 17 residues. The V gene's germline CDR1 is SGDLS and CDR2 YYNGEE. As DNA, the CDR3 is TGTGCCAGCAGCCCCGGGACAGGGCCCCATTGGGACACTGAAGCTTTCTTT. Translating gives CASSPGTGPHWDTEAFF.

Concerning this clonotype itself: The junction departs from germline at one end; a sequencing error may be responsible. V is TRBV12-3 or TRBV12-4 and J is TRBJ1-2; TRBD1 aligns across 7 bases. CDR3 length equals 13 residues. CDR3 bases: TGTGCCAGCAGTATCAGGGCTCAGGGGGGCTACGCCTTC. This encodes CASSIRAQGGYAF.

The chain uses TRBV20-1 and TRBJ2-7; 7 bases are a match to TRBD1. Germline CDR1 and CDR2: DFQATT and SNEGSKA (reference sequence). The CDR3 runs to 15 residues. V gave up 6 bases and J gave up 1 base; unmatched junction bases: 12. DNA of the CDR3: TGCAGTGCAATGAATAGGGACAGCTTTTCCTACGAGCAGTACTTC. Translation: CSAMNRDSFSYEQYF.

About this clonotype itself: This is likely a read error, given that the CDR3 carries no conserved phenylalanine or tryptophan at its end. The chain carries TRBV29-1 and TRBJ2-1, with D unclear. This CDR3 region has 12 residues. The V and J ends lost 7 bases and 0 bases respectively, with 7 bases between them. In germline, CDR1 is SQVTM, CDR2 ANQGSEA. The CDR3: CSAVFSYNEQFV. CDR3 in DNA: TGCAGCGCTGTCTTCTCCTACAATGAGCAGTTCGTC.

V gene TRBV6-5 combines with J gene TRBJ2-1; D unresolved. Trimming removed 4 bases from V and 4 bases from J, with 11 bases in between. Germline V gives CDR1 MNHEY, CDR2 SVGAGI. The CDR3 contains 14 residues. In DNA, the CDR3 is TGTGCCAGCAGTTCTCTCATTGGGTACAATGAGCAGTTCTTC. As protein: CASSSLIGYNEQFF.

The CDR3 protein is CASSVGPGQGSYEQYF. The CDR3 region has the DNA TGTGCCAGCAGTGTGGGCCCGGGACAGGGCTCCTACGAGCAGTACTTC. The J gene is TRBJ2-7, the V gene TRBV2; TRBD1 matches at 9 bases. V lost 4 bases to trimming and J lost 0 bases; unmatched junction nucleotides: 7. The CDR3 loop spans 16 amino acids. The germline V gene encodes CDR1 SNHLY and CDR2 FYNNEI.

The rearrangement links TRBV10-3 to TRBJ2-5; TRBD2 matches 14 bases. The DNA end lines up better with TRBJ2-1; the J call may be wrong. Germline V gives CDR1 ENHRY, CDR2 SYGVKD. The CDR3 totals 15 residues. The CDR3 DNA sequence: TGTGCCATCCTTCCGGGACTAGCGGGAGCAGGGGAGCAGTTCTTC. Amino acids: CAILPGLAGAGEQFF.

The chain is built from TRBV10-3 and TRBJ1-4; 7 bases match TRBD1. The CDR3 extends over 11 amino acids. The germline CDR1 and CDR2 sequences are ENHRY and SYGVKD. V dropped 10 bases and J dropped 6; count of bases not matched to a gene: 2. The CDR3 DNA follows: TGTGCCACTCAGGGGGATGAAAAACTGTTTTTT. Its protein is CATQGDEKLFF.

This clonotype has more than one count but fewer than ten. One end of the junction fails to match germline, which may point to a read error. The rearrangement joins TRBV15 to TRBJ2-7; 8 bases map to TRBD1. The germline CDR1 and CDR2 sequences are LNHNV and YYDKDF (reference sequence). This CDR3 is 14 amino acids long. CDR3 coding DNA: TGTGCCACCAGCAGCCACAGGGGGACCTACGGGCAGTACTTC. This encodes CATSSHRGTYGQYF.

The chain couples TRBV5-1 to TRBJ2-1; D uncertain. V shed 0 bases and J shed 0 bases, with 13 bases lying between them. Germline values: CDR1 SGHRS, CDR2 YFSETQ. The CDR3 is 17 residues long. CDR3 protein: CASSLEGTFLSYNEQFF. The CDR3 DNA follows: TGCGCCAGCAGCTTGGAGGGAACCTTCCTCTCCTACAATGAGCAGTTCTTC.

The CDR3 region has the DNA TGTGCCAGCAGAAGCGGGACAGGTGTAGAGACCCAGTACTTC. Amino acid sequence: CASRSGTGVETQYF. The V and J genes are TRBV6-2 or TRBV6-3 and TRBJ2-5; D is perhaps TRBD1 (8 bases). Germline-derived CDR1 and CDR2 are MNHEY and SVGEGT. The V and J ends lost 6 bases and 4 bases respectively, with 15 bases between them. CDR3 length: 14 residues.

The chain carries TRBV12-3 or TRBV12-4 and TRBJ1-1; 12 nucleotides line up with TRBD1. J was trimmed by 4 bases and V by 5 bases; bases with no gene match: 2. CDR3 length: 14 amino acids. CDR3 region: CASSGTGGVTEAFF. The CDR3, as DNA: TGTGCCAGCAGTGGGACAGGGGGCGTCACTGAAGCTTTCTTT.

This clonotype has a handful of counts. This chain links TRBV12-3 or TRBV12-4 with TRBJ2-6; perhaps TRBD2 as D (6 bases). The CDR3 runs 16 residues. Trimming cost V 5 bases and J 2 bases, with 13 bases left between them. CDR3 protein: CASSVSGMAGANVLTF. The CDR3 bases are TGTGCCAGCAGTGTTAGCGGTATGGCTGGGGCCAACGTCCTGACTTTC.

About this clonotype: At one of its ends the junction is not consistent with the germline gene, which may arise from a read error. The chain combines TRBV7-3 with TRBJ2-3; 8 bases line up with TRBD2. CDR3 length equals 15 residues. Germline V gene data show CDR1 as SGHTA and CDR2 as FQGTGA. In DNA, the CDR3 is TGCGCCAGCAGCTTATCTCAGCGGGGGACAGATACGCAGTATTTT. Protein sequence: CASSLSQRGTDTQYF.

This clonotype occurred a few times. A read error is likely, as this CDR3 ends without the conserved phenylalanine or tryptophan. The CDR3 DNA is TGCAGCGTTGTGGGTACAGGGGATATGAACACTGAAGCTTTCCTT. This sequence encodes CSVVGTGDMNTEAFL. V is TRBV29-1 and J is TRBJ1-1, with 7 bases matching TRBD1. Germline V gene data show CDR1 as SQVTM and CDR2 as ANQGSEA. The V and J ends lost 4 bases and 0 bases, in that order; junction bases with no gene match: 8. This CDR3 has 15 amino acids.

The chain links TRBV5-1 to TRBJ2-2, with TRBD1 identical over 7 bases. The CDR3 covers 17 residues. The V gene end was trimmed by 3 bases and the J gene end by 5 bases; junction bases not matched to a gene: 13. The germline V gene encodes CDR1 SGHRS and CDR2 YFSETQ. CDR3 coding DNA: TGCGCCAGCAGCTCAACACCTGACAGGGTGGAAACCGGGGAGCTGTTTTTT. This codes for CASSSTPDRVETGELFF. The whole variable domain, remainder taken from reference TRBV5-1 and TRBJ2-2, is KAGVTQTPRYLIKTRGQQVTLSCSPISGHRSVSWYQQTPGQGLQFLFEYFSETQRNKGNFPGRFSGRQFSNSRSEMNVSTLELGDSALYLCASSSTPDRVETGELFFGEGSRLTVL.

J is TRBJ2-3 and V is TRBV29-1, with TRBD2 as a possible D gene (5 bases). The CDR3 is 13 amino acids. Per the germline V gene, CDR1 is SQVTM and CDR2 is ANQGSEA. V was pared by 5 bases and J by 3 bases, with 12 bases between. CDR3 in amino acids: CSVRRAGTDTQYF. Written as DNA, the CDR3 is TGCAGCGTTCGGCGGGCCGGGACAGATACGCAGTATTTT.